The present T cell receptor (beta chain) was sequenced within a study of blood T cell repertoires in COVID-19. Measured with immunoSEQ multiplex PCR; TCRdb has only the in-frame clones, and not every one. The data hold more than 300,000 clones, with approximately 91% observed a single time. CDR3 length: 20 amino acids. The genes are TRBV21-1 and TRBJ2-6; TRBD1, the table's D call, was not compared with the DNA. TRBV21-1 is annotated as a pseudogene. The material sequenced was peripheral blood. The clonotype comes from a woman in her seventies with COVID-19, enrolled during active disease. CDR3 in amino acids: CASSTPAGTGGDRGANVLTF. DNA of the CDR3: TGTGCCAGCAGCACTCCCGCCGGGACAGGGGGCGATCGGGGGGCCAACGTCCTGACTTTC.